This T cell receptor beta chain comes out of a study of graft-versus-host responses after intestinal transplantation. Study background: Every recipient underwent anti-thymocyte globulin induction, then tacrolimus and steroids for 3 to 4 years.

Trimming took 1 base from V and 1 from J, leaving 7 bases between them. The length of the CDR3 is 14 residues. Germline CDR1 is SGHNT and CDR2 is YENEEA. Repertoires were generated with immunoSEQ multiplex PCR, while TCRdb's copy carries only in-frame clones and drops some. The table includes approximately 19,000 clones, approximately 72% detected once. Lymphocytes (intraepithelial and lamina propria) were released by processing the graft tissue. This clone was seen only a few times. As yet, its antigen is unknown. Notes on the study in general: An association linked early post-transplant HvG declines with peak circulating GvH clone levels. Individuals who had graft-donor T cell macrochimerism had allografts that showed high graft-versus-host to host-versus-graft clonal ratios.

The origin of this receptor is a human patient who received an intestinal transplant, so some T cells may come from the graft donor. The material sequenced was ileum tissue, taken around 20 days after intestinal transplant. This chain links TRBV11-3 with TRBJ2-5; D unresolved. CDR3 sequence reads: CASSLGEPQETQYF. DNA of the CDR3: TGTGCCAGCAGCTTAGGAGAGCCCCAAGAGACCCAGTACTTC.